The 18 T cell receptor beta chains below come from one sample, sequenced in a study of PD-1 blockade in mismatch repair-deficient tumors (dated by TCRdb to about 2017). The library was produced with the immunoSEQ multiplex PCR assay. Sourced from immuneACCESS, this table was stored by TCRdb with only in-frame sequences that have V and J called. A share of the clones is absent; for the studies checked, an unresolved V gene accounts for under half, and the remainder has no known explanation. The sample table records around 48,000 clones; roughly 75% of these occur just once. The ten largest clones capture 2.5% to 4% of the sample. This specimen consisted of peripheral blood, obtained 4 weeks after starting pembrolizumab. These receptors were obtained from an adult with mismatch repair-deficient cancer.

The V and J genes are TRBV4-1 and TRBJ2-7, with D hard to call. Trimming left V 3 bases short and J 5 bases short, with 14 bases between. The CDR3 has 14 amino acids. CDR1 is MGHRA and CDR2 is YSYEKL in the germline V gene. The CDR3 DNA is TGCGCCAGCAGCCATATCACGGACGGCGACGAGCAGTACTTC. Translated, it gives CASSHITDGDEQYF.

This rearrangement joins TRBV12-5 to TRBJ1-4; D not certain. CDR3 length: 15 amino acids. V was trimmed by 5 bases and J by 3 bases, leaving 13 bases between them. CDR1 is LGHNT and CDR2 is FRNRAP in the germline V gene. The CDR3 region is CASGLGSRANEKLFF. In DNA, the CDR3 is TGTGCTAGTGGTCTTGGTAGTCGGGCTAATGAAAAACTGTTTTTT.

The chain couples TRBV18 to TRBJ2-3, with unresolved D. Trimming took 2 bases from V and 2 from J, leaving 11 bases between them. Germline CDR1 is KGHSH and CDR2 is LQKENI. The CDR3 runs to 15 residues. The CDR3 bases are TGTGCCAGCTCACCAGGGTGGCTGAACACAGATACGCAGTATTTT. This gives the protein CASSPGWLNTDTQYF.

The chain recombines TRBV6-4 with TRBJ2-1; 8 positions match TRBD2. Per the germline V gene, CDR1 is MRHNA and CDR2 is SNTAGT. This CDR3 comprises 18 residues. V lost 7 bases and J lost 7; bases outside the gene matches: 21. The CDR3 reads CASTKLGLALRECNEQFF. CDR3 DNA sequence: TGTGCCAGCACTAAACTCGGACTAGCTCTCAGGGAGTGTAATGAGCAGTTCTTC.

The CDR3 reads CASSWNSYNEQFF. CDR3 DNA: TGTGCCAGCAGCTGGAACTCCTACAATGAGCAGTTCTTC. V is TRBV7-3 and J is TRBJ2-1; D not certain. The V gene lost 4 bases and the J gene lost 0 bases, with 4 bases spanning the gap. The length of the CDR3 is 13 residues. Germline CDR1 reads SGHTA; CDR2 reads FQGTGA.

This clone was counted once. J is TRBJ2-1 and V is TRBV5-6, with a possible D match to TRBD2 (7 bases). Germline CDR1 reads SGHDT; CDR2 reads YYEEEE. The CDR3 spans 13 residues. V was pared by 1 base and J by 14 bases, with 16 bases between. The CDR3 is CASSLWEGGLKFF. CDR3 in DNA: TGTGCCAGCAGCTTGTGGGAGGGGGGATTGAAGTTCTTC. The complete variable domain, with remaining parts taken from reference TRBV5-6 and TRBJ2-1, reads DAGVTQSPTHLIKTRGQQVTLRCSPKSGHDTVSWYQQALGQGPQFIFQYYEEEERQRGNFPDRFSGHQFPNYSSELNVNALLLGDSALYLCASSLWEGGLKFFGPGTRLTVL.

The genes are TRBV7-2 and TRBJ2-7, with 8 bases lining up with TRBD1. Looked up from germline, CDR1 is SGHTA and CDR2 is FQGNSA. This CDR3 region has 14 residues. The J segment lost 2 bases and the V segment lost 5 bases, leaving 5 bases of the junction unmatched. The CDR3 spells CASSRGTGTYEQYF. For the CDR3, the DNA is TGTGCCAGCAGCCGGGGGACAGGAACCTACGAGCAGTACTTC.

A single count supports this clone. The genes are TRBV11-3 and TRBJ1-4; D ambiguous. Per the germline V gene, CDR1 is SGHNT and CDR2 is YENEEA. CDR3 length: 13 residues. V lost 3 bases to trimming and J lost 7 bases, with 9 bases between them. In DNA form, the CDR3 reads TGTGCCAGCAGCTTTCGACTGGGTGAAAAACTGTTTTTT. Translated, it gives CASSFRLGEKLFF.

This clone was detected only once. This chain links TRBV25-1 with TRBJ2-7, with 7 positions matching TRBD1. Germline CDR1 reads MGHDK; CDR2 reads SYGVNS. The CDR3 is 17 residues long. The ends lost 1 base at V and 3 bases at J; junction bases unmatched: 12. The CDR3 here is CASSESNRDRESYEQYF. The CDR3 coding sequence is TGTGCCAGCAGTGAATCCAACCGGGACAGAGAAAGCTACGAGCAGTACTTC.

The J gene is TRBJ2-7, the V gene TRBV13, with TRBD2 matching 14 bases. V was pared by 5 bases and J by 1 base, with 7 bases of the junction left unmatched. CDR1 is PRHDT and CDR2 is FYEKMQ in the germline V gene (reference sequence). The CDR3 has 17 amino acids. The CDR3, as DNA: TGTGCCAGCAGCCCTCGGACTAGCGGGAGGTCGTCCTACGAGCAGTACTTC. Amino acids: CASSPRTSGRSSYEQYF.

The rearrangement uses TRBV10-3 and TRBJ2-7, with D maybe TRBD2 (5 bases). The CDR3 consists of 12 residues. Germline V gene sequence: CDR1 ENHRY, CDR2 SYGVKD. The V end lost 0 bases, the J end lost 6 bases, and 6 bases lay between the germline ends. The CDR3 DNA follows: TGTGCCATCAGTGAGTCAAGCGGCGAGCAGTACTTC. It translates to CAISESSGEQYF.

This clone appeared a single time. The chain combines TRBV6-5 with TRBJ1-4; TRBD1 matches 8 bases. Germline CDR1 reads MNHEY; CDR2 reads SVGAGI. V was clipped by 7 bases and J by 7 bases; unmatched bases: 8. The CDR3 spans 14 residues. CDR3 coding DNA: TGTGCCAGCACTAAACAGGGGGGTAGTGAAAAACTGTTTTTT. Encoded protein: CASTKQGGSEKLFF.

CDR3 protein: CASSTVTSGKRDEQFF. The CDR3 coding sequence is TGTGCCAGCAGCACCGTGACTAGCGGGAAACGGGATGAGCAGTTCTTC. The gene calls are TRBV7-9 and TRBJ2-1, with 11 positions matching TRBD2. Looked up from germline, CDR1 is SEHNR and CDR2 is FQNEAQ (reference sequence). The CDR3 runs 16 residues. V lost 5 bases and J lost 8; bases outside the gene matches: 11.

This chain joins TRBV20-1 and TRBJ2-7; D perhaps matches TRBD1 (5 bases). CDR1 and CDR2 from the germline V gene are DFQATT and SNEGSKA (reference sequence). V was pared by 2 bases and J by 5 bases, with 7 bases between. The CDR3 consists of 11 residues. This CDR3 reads CSARQGNEQYF. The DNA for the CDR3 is TGCAGTGCTAGACAGGGAAACGAGCAGTACTTC.

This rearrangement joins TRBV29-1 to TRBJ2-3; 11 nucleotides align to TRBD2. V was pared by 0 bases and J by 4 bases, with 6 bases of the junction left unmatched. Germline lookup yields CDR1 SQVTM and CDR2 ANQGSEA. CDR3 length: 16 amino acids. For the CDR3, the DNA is TGCAGCGTTGAAGATCAACTAGCGGGAGTTGCAGATACGCAGTATTTT. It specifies CSVEDQLAGVADTQYF.

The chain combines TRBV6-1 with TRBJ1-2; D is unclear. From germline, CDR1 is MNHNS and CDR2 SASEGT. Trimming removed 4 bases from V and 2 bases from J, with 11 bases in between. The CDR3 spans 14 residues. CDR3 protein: CASSAPQRNYGYTF. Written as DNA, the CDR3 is TGTGCCAGCAGTGCCCCACAGAGGAACTATGGCTACACCTTC.

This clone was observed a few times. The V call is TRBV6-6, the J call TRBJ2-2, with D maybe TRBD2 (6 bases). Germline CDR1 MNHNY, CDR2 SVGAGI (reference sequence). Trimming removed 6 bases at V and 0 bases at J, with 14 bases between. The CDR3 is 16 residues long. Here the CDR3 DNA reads TGTGCCAGCAGAACAACTAGCCGAACGAACACCGGGGAGCTGTTTTTT. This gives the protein CASRTTSRTNTGELFF.

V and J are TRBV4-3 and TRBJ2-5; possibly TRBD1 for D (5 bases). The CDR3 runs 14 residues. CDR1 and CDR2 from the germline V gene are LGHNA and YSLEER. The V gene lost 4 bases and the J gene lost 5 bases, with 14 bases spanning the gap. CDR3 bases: TGCGCCAGCAGCCCTCGCCTGGGGCCGGAGACCCAGTACTTC. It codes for CASSPRLGPETQYF.